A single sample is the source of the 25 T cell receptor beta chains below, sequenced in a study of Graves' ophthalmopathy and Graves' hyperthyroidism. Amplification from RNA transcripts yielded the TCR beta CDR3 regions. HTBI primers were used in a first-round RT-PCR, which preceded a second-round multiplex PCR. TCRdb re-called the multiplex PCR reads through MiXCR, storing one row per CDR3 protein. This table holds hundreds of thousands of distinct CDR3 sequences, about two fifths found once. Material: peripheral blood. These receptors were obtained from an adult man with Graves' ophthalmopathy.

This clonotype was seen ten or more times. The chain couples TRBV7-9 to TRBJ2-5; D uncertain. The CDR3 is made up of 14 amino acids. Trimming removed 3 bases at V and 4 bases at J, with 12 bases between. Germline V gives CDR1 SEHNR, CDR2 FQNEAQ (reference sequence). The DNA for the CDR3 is TGTGCCAGCAGCTTGAAGGGTCTGATAGAGACCCAGTACTTC. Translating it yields CASSLKGLIETQYF.

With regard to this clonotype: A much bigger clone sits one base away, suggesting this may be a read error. The CDR3 protein is CASTPRAQGPYEQYF. CDR3 bases: TGTGCCAGTACTCCCCGGGCACAGGGCCCCTACGAGCAGTACTTC. This chain uses TRBV7-2 with TRBJ2-7, with D perhaps TRBD1 (6 bases). CDR3 size: 15 residues. The V gene lost 9 bases and the J gene lost 2 bases, with 20 bases spanning the gap. Per germline, CDR1 SGHTA and CDR2 FQGNSA.

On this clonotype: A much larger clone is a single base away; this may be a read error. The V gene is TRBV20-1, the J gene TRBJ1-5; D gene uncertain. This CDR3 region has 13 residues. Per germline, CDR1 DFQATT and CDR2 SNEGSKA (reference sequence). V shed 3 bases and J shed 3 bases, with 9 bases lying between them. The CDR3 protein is CSASWAINQPQHF. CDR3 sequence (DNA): TGCAGTGCTAGCTGGGCGATCAATCAGCCCCAGCATTTT.

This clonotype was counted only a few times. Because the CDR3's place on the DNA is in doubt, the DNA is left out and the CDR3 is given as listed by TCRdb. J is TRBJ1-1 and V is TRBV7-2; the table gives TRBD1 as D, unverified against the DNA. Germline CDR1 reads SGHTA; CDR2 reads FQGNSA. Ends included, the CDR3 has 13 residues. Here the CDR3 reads CASSFGPGVRAFF.

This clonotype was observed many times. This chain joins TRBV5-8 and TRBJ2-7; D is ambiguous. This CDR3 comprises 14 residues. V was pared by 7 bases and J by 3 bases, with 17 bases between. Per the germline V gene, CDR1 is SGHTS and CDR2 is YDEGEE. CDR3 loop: CASRGRRGVYEQYF. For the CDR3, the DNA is TGTGCCAGCCGCGGACGGCGAGGCGTCTACGAGCAGTACTTC.

The CDR3 here is CASRESYEQYF. Written as DNA, the CDR3 is TGTGCCAGCAGGGAAAGCTACGAGCAGTACTTC. The chain couples TRBV2 to TRBJ2-7, with unresolved D. This CDR3 is 11 amino acids long. V was cut by 6 bases and J by 3 bases, with 6 bases left in between. CDR1 SNHLY and CDR2 FYNNEI come from the germline V gene.

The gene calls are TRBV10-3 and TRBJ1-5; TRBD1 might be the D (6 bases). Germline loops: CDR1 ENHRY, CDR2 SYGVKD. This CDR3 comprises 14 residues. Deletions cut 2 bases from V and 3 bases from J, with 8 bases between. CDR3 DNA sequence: TGTGCCATCAGTGAGCGGGACACCAATCAGCCCCAGCATTTT. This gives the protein CAISERDTNQPQHF.

CDR3 in DNA: TGTGCCAGCAGCCAAGATCTTCCGGGACAGGGCCACCCTAATTCACCCCTCCACTTT. Its translation: CASSQDLPGQGHPNSPLHF. V usage is TRBV9 and J usage is TRBJ1-6, with 9 bases identical to TRBD1. Trimming took 4 bases from V and 6 from J; bases not matched to a gene: 17. The germline V gene encodes CDR1 SGDLS and CDR2 YYNGEE. The CDR3 covers 19 residues.

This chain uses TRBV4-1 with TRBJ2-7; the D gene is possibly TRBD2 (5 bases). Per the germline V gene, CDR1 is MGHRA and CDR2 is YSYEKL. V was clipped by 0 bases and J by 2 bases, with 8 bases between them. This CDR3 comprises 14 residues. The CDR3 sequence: CASSQERRAYEQYF. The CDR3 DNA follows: TGCGCCAGCAGCCAAGAACGGCGGGCCTACGAGCAGTACTTC.

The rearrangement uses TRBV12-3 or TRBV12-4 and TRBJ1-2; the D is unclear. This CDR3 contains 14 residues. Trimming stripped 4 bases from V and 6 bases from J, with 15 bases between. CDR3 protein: CASSSKRGWDGYTF. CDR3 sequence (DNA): TGTGCCAGCAGTTCGAAGCGCGGGTGGGATGGCTACACCTTC.

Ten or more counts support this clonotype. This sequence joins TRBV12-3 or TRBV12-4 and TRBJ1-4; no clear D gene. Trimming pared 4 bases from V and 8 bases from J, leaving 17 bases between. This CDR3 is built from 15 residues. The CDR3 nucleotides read TGTGCCAGCAGTTCCACCGACACGTCCAACGAAAAACTGTTTTTT. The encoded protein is CASSSTDTSNEKLFF.

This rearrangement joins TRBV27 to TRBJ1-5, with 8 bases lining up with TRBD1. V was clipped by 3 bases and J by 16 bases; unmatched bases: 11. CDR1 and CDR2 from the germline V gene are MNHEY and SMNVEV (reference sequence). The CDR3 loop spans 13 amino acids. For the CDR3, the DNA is TGTGCCAGCAGTTTCTCAGGGGACAGGCGTCCCCATTTT. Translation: CASSFSGDRRPHF.

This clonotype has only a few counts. The CDR3 spells CSVAGQETQYF. The DNA of the CDR3 is TGCAGCGTTGCTGGGCAAGAGACCCAGTACTTC. This rearrangement joins TRBV29-1 to TRBJ2-5; D gene unclear. The CDR3 covers 11 residues. Trimming cost V 4 bases and J 2 bases, with 5 bases left between them. Germline CDR1 reads SQVTM; CDR2 reads ANQGSEA.

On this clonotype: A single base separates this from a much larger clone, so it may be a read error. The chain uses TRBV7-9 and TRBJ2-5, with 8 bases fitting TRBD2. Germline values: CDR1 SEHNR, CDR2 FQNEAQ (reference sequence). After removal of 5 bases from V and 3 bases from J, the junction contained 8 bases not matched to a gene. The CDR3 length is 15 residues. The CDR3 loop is CASSPRGGGKETQYF. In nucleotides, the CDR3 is TGTGCCAGCAGCCCCCGGGGGGGGGGCAAAGAGACCCAGTACTTC.

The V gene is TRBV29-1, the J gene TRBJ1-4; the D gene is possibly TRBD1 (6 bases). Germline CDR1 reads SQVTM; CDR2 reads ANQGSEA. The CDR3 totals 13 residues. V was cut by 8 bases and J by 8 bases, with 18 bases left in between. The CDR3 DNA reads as TGCAGCTTGTGGGGGGGCACGAACGAAAAACTGTTTTTT. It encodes CSLWGGTNEKLFF.

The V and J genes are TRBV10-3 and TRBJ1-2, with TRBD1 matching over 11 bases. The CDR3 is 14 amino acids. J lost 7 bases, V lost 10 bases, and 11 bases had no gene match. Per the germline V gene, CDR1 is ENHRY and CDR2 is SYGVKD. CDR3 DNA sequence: TGTGCCAGCATAACCGGACAGGGGGCCGCTGGCTACACCTTC. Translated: CASITGQGAAGYTF.

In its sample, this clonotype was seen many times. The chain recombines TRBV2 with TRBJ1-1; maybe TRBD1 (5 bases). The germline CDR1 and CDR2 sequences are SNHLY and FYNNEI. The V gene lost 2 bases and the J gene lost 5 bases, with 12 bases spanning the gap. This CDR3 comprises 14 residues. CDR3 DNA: TGTGCCAGCAGTGAACTATTGGGGGTAACTGAAGCTTTCTTT. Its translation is CASSELLGVTEAFF.

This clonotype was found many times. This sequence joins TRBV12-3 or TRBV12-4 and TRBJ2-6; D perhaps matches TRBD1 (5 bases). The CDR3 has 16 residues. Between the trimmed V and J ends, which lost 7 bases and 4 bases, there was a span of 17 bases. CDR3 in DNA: TGTGCCAGCACCCAGGGTTGGGCATCCGGGGCCAACGTCCTGACTTTC. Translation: CASTQGWASGANVLTF.

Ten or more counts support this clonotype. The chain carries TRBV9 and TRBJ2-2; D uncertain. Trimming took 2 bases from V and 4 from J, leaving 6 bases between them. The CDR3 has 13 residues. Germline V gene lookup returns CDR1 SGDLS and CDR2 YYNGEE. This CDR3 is CASSVDTTGELFF. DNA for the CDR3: TGTGCCAGCAGCGTTGACACCACCGGGGAGCTGTTTTTT. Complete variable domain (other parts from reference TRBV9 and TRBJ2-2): DSGVTQTPKHLITATGQRVTLRCSPRSGDLSVYWYQQSLDQGLQFLIQYYNGEERAKGNILERFSAQQFPDLHSELNLSSLELGDSALYFCASSVDTTGELFFGEGSRLTVL.

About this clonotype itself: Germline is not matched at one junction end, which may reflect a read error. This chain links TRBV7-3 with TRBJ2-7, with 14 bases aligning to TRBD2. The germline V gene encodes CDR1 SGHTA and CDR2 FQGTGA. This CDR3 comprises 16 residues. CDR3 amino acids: CASSAGTSGSINEQHF. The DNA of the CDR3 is TGTGCCAGCAGTGCCGGGACTAGCGGGAGCATCAACGAGCAGCACTTC.

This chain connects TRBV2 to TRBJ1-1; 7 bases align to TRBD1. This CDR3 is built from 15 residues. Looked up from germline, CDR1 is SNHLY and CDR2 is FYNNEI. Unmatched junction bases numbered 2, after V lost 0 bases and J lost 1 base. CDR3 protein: CASSEAGQRNTEAFF. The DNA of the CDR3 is TGTGCCAGCAGTGAAGCGGGACAGAGGAACACTGAAGCTTTCTTT.

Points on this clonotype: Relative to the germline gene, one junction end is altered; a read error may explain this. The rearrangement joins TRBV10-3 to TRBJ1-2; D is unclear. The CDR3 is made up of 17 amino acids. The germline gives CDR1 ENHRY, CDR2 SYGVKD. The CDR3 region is CANSQTSGLGANYGYIF. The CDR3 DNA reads TGTGCCAACAGCCAGACTTCCGGACTGGGAGCCAACTATGGCTACATCTTC.

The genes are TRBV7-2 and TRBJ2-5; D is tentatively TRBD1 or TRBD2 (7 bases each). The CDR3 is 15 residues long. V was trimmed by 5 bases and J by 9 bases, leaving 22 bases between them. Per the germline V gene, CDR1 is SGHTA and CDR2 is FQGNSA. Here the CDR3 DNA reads TGTGCCAGCAGCCAGGGGGGGAGTAGCAATCAGCCCCAGTACTTC. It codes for CASSQGGSSNQPQYF.

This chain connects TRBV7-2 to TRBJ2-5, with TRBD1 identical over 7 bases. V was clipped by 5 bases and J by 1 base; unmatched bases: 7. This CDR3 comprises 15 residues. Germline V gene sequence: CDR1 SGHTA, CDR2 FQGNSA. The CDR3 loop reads CASSRDSYGQETQYF. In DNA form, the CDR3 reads TGTGCCAGCAGCCGGGACAGCTATGGCCAAGAGACCCAGTACTTC.

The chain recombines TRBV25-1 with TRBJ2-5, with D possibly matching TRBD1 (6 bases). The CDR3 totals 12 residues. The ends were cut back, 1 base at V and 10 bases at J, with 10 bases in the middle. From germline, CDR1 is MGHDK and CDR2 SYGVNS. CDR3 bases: TGTGCCAGCAGTGAATTGAACAGGGACCAGTACTTC. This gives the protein CASSELNRDQYF.